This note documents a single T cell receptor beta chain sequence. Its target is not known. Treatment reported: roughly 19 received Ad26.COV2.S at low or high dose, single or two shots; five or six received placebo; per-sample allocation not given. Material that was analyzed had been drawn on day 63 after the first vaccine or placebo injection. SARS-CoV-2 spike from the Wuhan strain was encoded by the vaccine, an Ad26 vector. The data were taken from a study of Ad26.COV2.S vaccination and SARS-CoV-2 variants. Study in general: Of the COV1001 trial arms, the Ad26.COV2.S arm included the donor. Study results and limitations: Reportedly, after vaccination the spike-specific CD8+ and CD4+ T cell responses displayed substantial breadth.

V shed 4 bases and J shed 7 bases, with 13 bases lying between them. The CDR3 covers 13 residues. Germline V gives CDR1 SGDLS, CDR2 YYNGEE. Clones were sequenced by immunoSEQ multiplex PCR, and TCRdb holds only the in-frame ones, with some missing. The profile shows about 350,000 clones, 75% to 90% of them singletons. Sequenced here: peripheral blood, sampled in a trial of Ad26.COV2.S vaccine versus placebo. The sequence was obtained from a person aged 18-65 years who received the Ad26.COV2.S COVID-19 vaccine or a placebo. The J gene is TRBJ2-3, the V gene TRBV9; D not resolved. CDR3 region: CASSSQTLNTQYF. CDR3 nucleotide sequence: TGTGCCAGCAGCTCCCAGACTCTTAATACGCAGTATTTT. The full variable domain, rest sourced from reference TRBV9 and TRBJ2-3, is DSGVTQTPKHLITATGQRVTLRCSPRSGDLSVYWYQQSLDQGLQFLIQYYNGEERAKGNILERFSAQQFPDLHSELNLSSLELGDSALYFCASSSQTLNTQYFGPGTRLTVL.